The present TCR beta chain was sequenced within a study of Ad26.COV2.S vaccination and SARS-CoV-2 variants. Study in general: Ad26.COV2.S was injected intramuscularly once or twice, 56 days apart.

Specified treatment: roughly 19 received Ad26.COV2.S at low or high dose, single or two shots; roughly five received placebo; per-sample allocation not given. Day 63 following the first vaccine or placebo injection was when the samples were taken. Germline-derived CDR1 and CDR2 are SGHRS and YFSETQ. Trimming stripped 4 bases from V and 3 bases from J, with 13 bases between. This CDR3 is built from 14 residues. Study-level points and caveats: Placebo recipients had lower spike-specific TCR breadth than vaccine recipients. Recipients of either vaccine or placebo displayed similar breadth of non-spike TCRs.

Regarding this clone: Its antigen is not identified.

The protocol was immunoSEQ multiplex PCR, while the TCRdb copy is restricted to in-frame clones and leaves out a portion. The sample carries around 380,000 clones, less than 90% recorded once. This chain links TRBV5-1 with TRBJ1-2, with D possibly TRBD1 on 5 matching bases. The TCR was taken from a person aged 18-65 years who received the Ad26.COV2.S COVID-19 vaccine or a placebo. The material sequenced was peripheral blood, taken in a trial of Ad26.COV2.S vaccine versus placebo. CDR3 sequence (DNA): TGCGCCAGCAGCGGGGACGGGCCTCACTATGGCTACACCTTC. This encodes CASSGDGPHYGYTF. The full variable domain, rest sourced from reference TRBV5-1 and TRBJ1-2, is KAGVTQTPRYLIKTRGQQVTLSCSPISGHRSVSWYQQTPGQGLQFLFEYFSETQRNKGNFPGRFSGRQFSNSRSEMNVSTLELGDSALYLCASSGDGPHYGYTFGSGTRLTVV.